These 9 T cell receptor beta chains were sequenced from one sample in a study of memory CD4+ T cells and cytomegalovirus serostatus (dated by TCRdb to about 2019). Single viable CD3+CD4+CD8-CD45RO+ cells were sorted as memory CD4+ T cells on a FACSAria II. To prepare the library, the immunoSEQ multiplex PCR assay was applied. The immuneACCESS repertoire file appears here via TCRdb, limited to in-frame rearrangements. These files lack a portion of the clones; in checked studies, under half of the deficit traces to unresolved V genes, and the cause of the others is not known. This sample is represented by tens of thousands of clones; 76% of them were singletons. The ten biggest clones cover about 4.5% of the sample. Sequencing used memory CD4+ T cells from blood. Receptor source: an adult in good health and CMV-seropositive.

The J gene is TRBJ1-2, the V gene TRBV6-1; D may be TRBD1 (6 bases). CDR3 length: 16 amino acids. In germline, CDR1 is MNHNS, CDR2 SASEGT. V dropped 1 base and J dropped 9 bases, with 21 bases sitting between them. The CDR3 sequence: CASSEGGGQAVVSYTF. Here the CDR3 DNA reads TGTGCCAGCAGTGAAGGCGGGGGACAAGCAGTAGTAAGCTACACCTTC.

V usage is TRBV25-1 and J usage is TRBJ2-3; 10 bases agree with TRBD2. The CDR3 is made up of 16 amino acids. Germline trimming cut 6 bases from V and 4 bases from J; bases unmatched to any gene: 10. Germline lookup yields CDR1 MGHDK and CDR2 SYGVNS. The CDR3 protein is CASRRTSGPKADTQYF. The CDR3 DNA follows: TGTGCCAGCAGAAGGACTAGCGGACCGAAGGCAGATACGCAGTATTTT.

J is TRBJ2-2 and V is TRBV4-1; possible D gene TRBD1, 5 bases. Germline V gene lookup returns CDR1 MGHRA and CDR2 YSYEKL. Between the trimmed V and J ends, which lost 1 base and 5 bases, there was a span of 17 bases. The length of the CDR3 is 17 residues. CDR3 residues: CASSQARVPGQTGELFF. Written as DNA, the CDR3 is TGCGCCAGCAGCCAAGCTCGAGTCCCAGGGCAGACCGGGGAGCTGTTTTTT.

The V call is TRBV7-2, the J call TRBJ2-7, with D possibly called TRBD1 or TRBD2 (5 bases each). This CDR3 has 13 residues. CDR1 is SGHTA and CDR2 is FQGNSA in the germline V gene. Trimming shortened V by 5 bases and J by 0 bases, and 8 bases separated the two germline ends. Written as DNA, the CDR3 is TGTGCCAGCAGCCGGGACGACTCCTACGAGCAGTACTTC. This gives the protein CASSRDDSYEQYF. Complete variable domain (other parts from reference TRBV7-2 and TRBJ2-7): GAGVSQSPSNKVTEKGKDVELRCDPISGHTALYWYRQSLGQGLEFLIYFQGNSAPDKSGLPSDRFSAERTGGSVSTLTIQRTQQEDSAVYLCASSRDDSYEQYFGPGTRLTVT.

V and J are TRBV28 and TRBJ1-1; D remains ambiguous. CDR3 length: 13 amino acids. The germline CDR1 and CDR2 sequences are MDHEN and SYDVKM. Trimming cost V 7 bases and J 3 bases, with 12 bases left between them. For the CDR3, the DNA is TGTGCCAGCATAAGACTTGGGGACACTGAAGCTTTCTTT. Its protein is CASIRLGDTEAFF.

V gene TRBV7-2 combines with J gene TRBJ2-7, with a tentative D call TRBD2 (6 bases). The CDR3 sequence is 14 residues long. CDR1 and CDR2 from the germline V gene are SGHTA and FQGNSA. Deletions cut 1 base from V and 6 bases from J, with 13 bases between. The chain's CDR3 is CASSLEWDSLEQYF. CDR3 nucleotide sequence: TGTGCCAGCAGCTTAGAGTGGGACTCGCTCGAGCAGTACTTC.

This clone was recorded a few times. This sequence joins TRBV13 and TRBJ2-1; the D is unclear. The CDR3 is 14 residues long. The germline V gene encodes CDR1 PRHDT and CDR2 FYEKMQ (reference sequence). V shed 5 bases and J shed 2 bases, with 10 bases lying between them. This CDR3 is CASSGRPTYNEQFF. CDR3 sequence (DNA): TGTGCCAGCAGCGGGCGGCCCACCTACAATGAGCAGTTCTTC.

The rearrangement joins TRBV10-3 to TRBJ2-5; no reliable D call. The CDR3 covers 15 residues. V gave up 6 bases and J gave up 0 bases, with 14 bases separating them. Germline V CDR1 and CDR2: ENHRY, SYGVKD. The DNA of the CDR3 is TGTGCCATCAGGGATGACACGCAAAACCAAGAGACCCAGTACTTC. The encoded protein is CAIRDDTQNQETQYF.

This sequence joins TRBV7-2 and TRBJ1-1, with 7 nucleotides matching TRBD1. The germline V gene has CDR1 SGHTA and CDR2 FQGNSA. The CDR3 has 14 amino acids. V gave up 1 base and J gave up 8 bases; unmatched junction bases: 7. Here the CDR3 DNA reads TGTGCCAGCAGCTTAGAAAACAGGGGACTGGAAGCTTTCTTT. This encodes CASSLENRGLEAFF.